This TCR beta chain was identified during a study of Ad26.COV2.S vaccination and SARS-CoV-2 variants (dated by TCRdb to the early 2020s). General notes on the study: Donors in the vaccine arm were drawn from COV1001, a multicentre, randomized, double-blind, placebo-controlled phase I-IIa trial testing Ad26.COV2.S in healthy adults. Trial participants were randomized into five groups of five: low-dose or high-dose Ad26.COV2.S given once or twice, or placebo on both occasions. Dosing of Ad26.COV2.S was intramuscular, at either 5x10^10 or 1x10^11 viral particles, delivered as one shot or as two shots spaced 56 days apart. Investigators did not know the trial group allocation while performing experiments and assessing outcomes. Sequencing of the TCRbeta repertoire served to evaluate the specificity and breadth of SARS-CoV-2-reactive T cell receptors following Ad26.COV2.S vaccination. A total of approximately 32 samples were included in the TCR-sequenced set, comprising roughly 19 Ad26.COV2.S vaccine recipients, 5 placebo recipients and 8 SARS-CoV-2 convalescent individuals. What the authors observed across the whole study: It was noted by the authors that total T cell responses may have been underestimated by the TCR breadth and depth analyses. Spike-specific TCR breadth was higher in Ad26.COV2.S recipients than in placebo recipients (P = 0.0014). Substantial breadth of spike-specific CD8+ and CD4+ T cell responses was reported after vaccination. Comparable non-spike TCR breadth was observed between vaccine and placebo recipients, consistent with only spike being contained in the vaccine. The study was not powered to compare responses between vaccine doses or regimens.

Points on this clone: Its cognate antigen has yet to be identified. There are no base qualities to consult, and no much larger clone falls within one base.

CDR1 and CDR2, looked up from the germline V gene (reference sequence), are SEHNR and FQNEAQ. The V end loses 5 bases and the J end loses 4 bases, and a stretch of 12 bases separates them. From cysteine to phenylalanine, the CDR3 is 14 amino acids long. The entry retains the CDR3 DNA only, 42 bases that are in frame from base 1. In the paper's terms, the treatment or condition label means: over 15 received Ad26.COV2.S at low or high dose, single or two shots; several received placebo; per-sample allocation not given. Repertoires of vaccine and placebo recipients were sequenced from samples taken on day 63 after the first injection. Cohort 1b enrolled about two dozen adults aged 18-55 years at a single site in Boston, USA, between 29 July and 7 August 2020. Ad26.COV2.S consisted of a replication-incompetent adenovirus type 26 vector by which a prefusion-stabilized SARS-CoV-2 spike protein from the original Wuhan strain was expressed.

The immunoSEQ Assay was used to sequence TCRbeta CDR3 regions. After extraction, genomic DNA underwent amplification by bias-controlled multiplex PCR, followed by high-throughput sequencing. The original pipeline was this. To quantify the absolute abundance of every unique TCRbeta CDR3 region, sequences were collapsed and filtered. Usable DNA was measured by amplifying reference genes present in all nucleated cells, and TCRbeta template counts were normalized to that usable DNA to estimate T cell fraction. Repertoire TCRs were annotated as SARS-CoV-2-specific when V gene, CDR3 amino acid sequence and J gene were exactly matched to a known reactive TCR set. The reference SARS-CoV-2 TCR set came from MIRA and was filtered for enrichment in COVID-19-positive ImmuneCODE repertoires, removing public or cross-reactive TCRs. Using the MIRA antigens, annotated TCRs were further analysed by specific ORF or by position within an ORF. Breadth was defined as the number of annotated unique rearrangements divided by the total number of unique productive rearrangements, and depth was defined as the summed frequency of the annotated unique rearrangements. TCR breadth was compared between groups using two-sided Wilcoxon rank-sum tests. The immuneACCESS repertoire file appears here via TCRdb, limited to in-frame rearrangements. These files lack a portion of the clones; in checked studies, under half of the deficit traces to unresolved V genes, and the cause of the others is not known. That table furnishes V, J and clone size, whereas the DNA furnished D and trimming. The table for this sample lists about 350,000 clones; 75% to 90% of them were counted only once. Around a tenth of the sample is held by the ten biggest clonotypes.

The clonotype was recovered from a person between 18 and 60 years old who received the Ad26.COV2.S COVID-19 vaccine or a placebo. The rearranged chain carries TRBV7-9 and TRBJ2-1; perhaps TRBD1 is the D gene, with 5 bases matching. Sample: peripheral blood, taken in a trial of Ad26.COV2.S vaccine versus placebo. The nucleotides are TGTGCCAGCAGCCCCGAGGACACATACAATGAGCAGTTCTTC. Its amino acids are CASSPEDTYNEQFF.